The clone carrying this TCR beta chain was recorded at least ten times. Time point reported: sample taken at primary tumor resection. The donor population consisted of approximately 79 patients with untreated, early-stage non-small cell lung cancer. Between the trimmed V and J ends, which lost 3 bases and 6 bases, there was a span of 14 bases. The CDR3 sequence is 14 residues long. CDR1 is ENHRY and CDR2 is SYGVKD in the germline V gene. Individual TCR cDNA molecules each bore their own unique molecular identifier. TCRdb reprocessed the 5' RACE reads with MiXCR, giving one entry per CDR3 protein. The table shows 24,000 or so distinct CDR3 sequences, with 7% occurring only once. The sample is drawn from a study of spatial heterogeneity in lung cancer. Study overall: An average of more than ten raw reads was observed per unique TCR and UMI combination.

The rearrangement links TRBV10-3 to TRBJ1-2, with D uncertain. This clonotype was sampled from a male donor with early-stage non-small cell lung cancer. Here the sequenced sample was PBMCs, taken at surgery. The CDR3 sequence is CAISDSAGEDGYTF. The CDR3 nucleotides read TGTGCCATCAGTGATAGTGCAGGAGAAGATGGCTACACCTTC.